The 26 T cell receptor beta chains reported below all come from one sample, sequenced in a study of cytomegalovirus exposure and HLA in healthy donors. The PCR used 60 Vbeta and 13 Jbeta primers. Clones were read by immunoSEQ multiplex PCR, and TCRdb kept only the in-frame ones, dropping some. The sample has some 120,000 clones. Input material: PBMCs. Receptor source: a man aged 35 to 55 in good health and CMV-seronegative.

The chain combines TRBV9 with TRBJ2-5, with D maybe TRBD2 (7 bases). Germline V CDR1 and CDR2: SGDLS, YYNGEE. The CDR3 runs 14 residues. V lost 6 bases and J 7 bases, leaving 19 bases between the germline ends. The CDR3, as DNA: TGTGCCAGCACCGACCATGGGGGGGCGGGGACCCAGTACTTC. This translates into CASTDHGGAGTQYF.

The chain joins TRBV25-1 to TRBJ2-7; 7 bases are a match to TRBD2. The CDR3 length is 15 residues. Germline V gives CDR1 MGHDK, CDR2 SYGVNS. Germline trimming cut 3 bases from V and 0 bases from J; bases unmatched to any gene: 5. CDR3 sequence (DNA): TGTGCCAGCAGTGAGTTGGGGAGGGACTCCTACGAGCAGTACTTC. Its translation is CASSELGRDSYEQYF.

The chain carries TRBV25-1 and TRBJ1-1; a possible D gene is TRBD1 (5 bases). The CDR3 runs 14 residues. CDR1 MGHDK and CDR2 SYGVNS come from the germline V gene. Trimming removed 2 bases at V and 7 bases at J, with 14 bases between. The CDR3: CASSEQGGVGEAFF. For the CDR3, the DNA is TGTGCCAGCAGTGAACAGGGTGGAGTAGGTGAAGCTTTCTTT.

This chain uses TRBV6-5 with TRBJ2-7; 10 bases map to TRBD2. CDR1 is MNHEY, CDR2 SVGAGI, per germline. After removal of 0 bases from V and 4 bases from J, the junction contained 6 bases not matched to a gene. The CDR3 consists of 16 residues. DNA for the CDR3: TGTGCCAGCAGTTACTCGAAAGCGGGAGGGATGTACGAGCAGTACTTC. Protein: CASSYSKAGGMYEQYF.

The CDR3 region is CASSPRTGGAYEQYF. DNA of the CDR3: TGCGCCAGCAGTCCGCGGACAGGGGGGGCCTACGAGCAGTACTTC. The chain employs TRBV23-1 and TRBJ2-5, with 10 bases fitting TRBD1. The J call may be incorrect, as the DNA end agrees better with TRBJ2-7. TRBV23-1 has ORF status, its function being uncertain. This CDR3 region has 15 residues.

The genes are TRBV7-9 and TRBJ1-3; TRBD1 agrees at 7 bases. The CDR3 sequence is 18 residues long. Germline V lookup: CDR1 SEHNR, CDR2 FQNEAQ (reference sequence). The ends lost 4 bases at V and 0 bases at J; junction bases unmatched: 12. CDR3 bases: TGTGCCAGCAGCTCGTGGGGGACAGTGGAAATCTCTGGAAACACCATATATTTT. Encoded protein: CASSSWGTVEISGNTIYF.

About this clone itself: The junction departs from the called germline gene at one end, perhaps through a read error. The J gene is TRBJ2-2, the V gene TRBV7-7; tentative D call: TRBD1 (7 bases). Germline V gene sequence: CDR1 SSHAT, CDR2 FNYEAQ (reference sequence). This CDR3 is 16 amino acids long. DNA for the CDR3: TGTGCTAGCAGCTTAGCCCCTCCAGGGGGGACCGGGGAGCTGTTTTTT. Translating it yields CASSLAPPGGTGELFF. The full variable domain, completed using reference TRBV7-7 and TRBJ2-2, is GAGVSQSPRYKVTKRGQDVTLRCDPISSHATLYWYQQALGQGPEFLTYFNYEAQPDKSGLPSDRFSAERPEGSISTLTIQRTEQRDSAMYRCASSLAPPGGTGELFFGEGSRLTVL.

The chain couples TRBV5-6 to TRBJ1-6; no firm D call. Germline CDR1 SGHDT, CDR2 YYEEEE. CDR3 length equals 15 residues. V shed 5 bases and J shed 5 bases, with 14 bases lying between them. CDR3 in amino acids: CASRFRRMDNSPLHF. DNA for the CDR3: TGTGCCAGCAGATTTAGGCGGATGGATAATTCACCCCTCCACTTT.

The V and J genes are TRBV6-5 and TRBJ1-1; weak D call: TRBD1 (5 bases). Germline values: CDR1 MNHEY, CDR2 SVGAGI. V lost 5 bases to trimming and J lost 1 base, with 11 bases between them. The CDR3 spans 14 residues. The CDR3 protein is CASSRTHENTEAFF. CDR3 coding DNA: TGTGCCAGCAGTAGGACACACGAGAACACTGAAGCTTTCTTT.

This sequence joins TRBV19 and TRBJ1-1; 7 nucleotides align to TRBD1. The germline V gene encodes CDR1 LNHDA and CDR2 SQIVND (reference sequence). The CDR3 runs 14 residues. Unmatched junction bases numbered 6, after V lost 6 bases and J lost 2 bases. The CDR3, as DNA: TGTGCCAGTAGCCCGACAGGGAGTAACACTGAAGCTTTCTTT. It encodes CASSPTGSNTEAFF.

This rearrangement joins TRBV5-6 to TRBJ1-5; D might be TRBD1 (5 bases). The CDR3 is made up of 15 amino acids. Germline V gene lookup returns CDR1 SGHDT and CDR2 YYEEEE. V was pared by 1 base and J by 6 bases, with 14 bases between. This chain's CDR3 is CASSLSLRVGQPQHF. As DNA, the CDR3 is TGTGCCAGCAGCTTGTCTCTCAGGGTGGGTCAGCCCCAGCATTTT.

The chain uses TRBV19 and TRBJ1-1; 10 bases are a match to TRBD1. The germline V gene has CDR1 LNHDA and CDR2 SQIVND (reference sequence). V lost 5 bases to trimming and J lost 5 bases; unmatched junction nucleotides: 8. This CDR3 is 15 amino acids long. CDR3 DNA sequence: TGTGCCAGTAGTGTCGACAGGGGGCGATTGACTGAAGCTTTCTTT. This gives the protein CASSVDRGRLTEAFF.

V usage is TRBV11-2 and J usage is TRBJ1-2, with D possibly TRBD1 on 5 matching bases. This CDR3 comprises 14 residues. Looked up from germline, CDR1 is SGHAT and CDR2 is FQNNGV. The V gene lost 6 bases and the J gene lost 2 bases, with 13 bases spanning the gap. The CDR3 DNA reads as TGTGCCAGCAGTGACAGAGCACCCAACTATGGCTACACCTTC. Translated, it gives CASSDRAPNYGYTF. The full variable domain, in which reference TRBV11-2 and TRBJ1-2 provide the parts outside the CDR3, is EAGVAQSPRYKIIEKRQSVAFWCNPISGHATLYWYQQILGQGPKLLIQFQNNGVVDDSQLPKDRFSAERLKGVDSTLKIQPAKLEDSAVYLCASSDRAPNYGYTFGSGTRLTVV.

The chain's CDR3 is CASSLAFVGLTSSYNEQFF. The CDR3 DNA reads as TGTGCCAGCAGCTTAGCGTTTGTCGGTTTGACTAGCTCCTACAATGAGCAGTTCTTC. The chain is built from TRBV7-8 and TRBJ2-1; D possibly corresponds to TRBD2 (6 bases). The CDR3 totals 19 residues. Trimming pared 0 bases from V and 0 bases from J, leaving 18 bases between. Germline values: CDR1 SGHVS, CDR2 FQNEAQ.

The J gene is TRBJ2-7, the V gene TRBV29-1, with a weak D call TRBD1 (5 bases). The germline V and J ends were trimmed by 5 bases and 2 bases, with 13 bases remaining between them. This CDR3 is 13 amino acids long. Germline V gene lookup returns CDR1 SQVTM and CDR2 ANQGSEA. This CDR3 is CSVKRQGAYEQYF. For the CDR3, the DNA is TGCAGCGTTAAACGGCAGGGTGCCTACGAGCAGTACTTC.

The chain employs TRBV5-4 and TRBJ2-2; TRBD1 agrees at 7 bases. This CDR3 is 16 amino acids long. Germline V lookup: CDR1 SGHNT, CDR2 YYREEE (reference sequence). After removal of 6 bases from V and 0 bases from J, the junction contained 8 bases not matched to a gene. Here the CDR3 DNA reads TGTGCCAGCACCACCCGACAGGGCGCGAACACCGGGGAGCTGTTTTTT. It yields the protein CASTTRQGANTGELFF.

The chain joins TRBV6-1 to TRBJ1-3; no reliable D call. Trimming cost V 2 bases and J 3 bases, with 5 bases left between them. The CDR3 covers 13 residues. From germline, CDR1 is MNHNS and CDR2 SASEGT. CDR3 protein: CASSESLGNTIYF. CDR3 sequence (DNA): TGTGCCAGCAGTGAAAGCCTTGGAAACACCATATATTTT.

V and J are TRBV9 and TRBJ2-7; possibly TRBD1 for D (6 bases). V was cut by 0 bases and J by 7 bases, with 20 bases left in between. CDR1 is SGDLS, CDR2 YYNGEE, per germline. CDR3 length: 16 amino acids. The CDR3 region is CASSVVPGAGQGEQYF. In DNA form, the CDR3 reads TGTGCCAGCAGCGTAGTTCCCGGGGCAGGCCAGGGGGAGCAGTACTTC.

The chain combines TRBV5-4 with TRBJ1-1, with 10 bases that match TRBD1. The trim removed 4 bases at V and 0 bases at J, leaving 6 bases unmatched. CDR1 SGHNT and CDR2 YYREEE come from the germline V gene (reference sequence). This CDR3 region has 16 residues. The CDR3 DNA reads TGTGCCAGCAGCCGGGACAGGGGACGCATGAACACTGAAGCTTTCTTT. Its translation is CASSRDRGRMNTEAFF.

The CDR3 here is CASSEYYTGELFF. The CDR3 nucleotides are TGTGCCAGCAGTGAATACTACACCGGGGAGCTGTTTTTT. V gene TRBV25-1 combines with J gene TRBJ2-2; D is undetermined. Germline-derived CDR1 and CDR2 are MGHDK and SYGVNS. V was shortened by 0 bases and J by 3 bases, with 2 bases between the two germline ends. CDR3 length equals 13 residues.

The V gene is TRBV30, the J gene TRBJ2-1, with D maybe TRBD1 (6 bases). Germline V gives CDR1 GTSNPN, CDR2 SVGIG (reference sequence). This CDR3 is built from 13 residues. Trimming stripped 3 bases from V and 5 bases from J, with 11 bases between. This chain's CDR3 is CAWRDSNHNEQFF. The CDR3 region has the DNA TGTGCCTGGAGGGACAGTAACCACAATGAGCAGTTCTTC. Full variable domain (outside the CDR3, taken from reference TRBV30 and TRBJ2-1): SQTIHQWPATLVQPVGSPLSLECTVEGTSNPNLYWYRQAAGRGLQLLFYSVGIGQISSEVPQNLSASRPQDRQFILSSKKLLLSDSGFYLCAWRDSNHNEQFFGPGTRLTVL.

The chain joins TRBV19 to TRBJ1-1; perhaps TRBD1 as D (5 bases). The CDR3 has 12 residues. Looked up from germline, CDR1 is LNHDA and CDR2 is SQIVND (reference sequence). Trimming stripped 7 bases from V and 1 base from J, with 7 bases between. The chain's CDR3 is CASNRPNTEAFF. In DNA, the CDR3 is TGTGCCAGTAACAGGCCGAACACTGAAGCTTTCTTT.

The chain employs TRBV6-5 and TRBJ2-7; the match to TRBD1 covers 7 bases. CDR1 MNHEY and CDR2 SVGAGI come from the germline V gene. The CDR3 sequence is 15 residues long. V was clipped by 1 base and J by 3 bases; unmatched bases: 6. CDR3 sequence: CASSYYRDSNYEQYF. DNA for the CDR3: TGTGCCAGCAGTTACTACCGGGACAGTAACTACGAGCAGTACTTC.

This rearrangement joins TRBV18 to TRBJ2-7; 8 bases line up with TRBD2. The CDR3 is made up of 17 amino acids. Unmatched junction bases numbered 14, after V lost 2 bases and J lost 5 bases. Germline lookup yields CDR1 KGHSH and CDR2 LQKENI. The DNA of the CDR3 is TGTGCCAGCTCACCAATGGGTGGAGTAGCGGGACTCGACGAGCAGTACTTC. Translating gives CASSPMGGVAGLDEQYF.

This CDR3 reads CASSIVGRTNTEAFF. The CDR3 coding sequence is TGTGCCAGCAGCATAGTGGGCAGAACCAACACTGAAGCTTTCTTT. The chain links TRBV5-6 to TRBJ1-1; unclear D gene. CDR3 length equals 15 residues. Deletions cut 4 bases from V and 2 bases from J, with 15 bases between. Germline V gene lookup returns CDR1 SGHDT and CDR2 YYEEEE.

The rearrangement joins TRBV2 to TRBJ2-7, with D perhaps TRBD2 (5 bases). The CDR3 runs to 15 residues. The germline gives CDR1 SNHLY, CDR2 FYNNEI. V gave up 4 bases and J gave up 3 bases, with 16 bases separating them. The CDR3 loop reads CASSAYQPGIYEQYF. CDR3 DNA sequence: TGTGCCAGCAGTGCATACCAGCCGGGGATCTACGAGCAGTACTTC.